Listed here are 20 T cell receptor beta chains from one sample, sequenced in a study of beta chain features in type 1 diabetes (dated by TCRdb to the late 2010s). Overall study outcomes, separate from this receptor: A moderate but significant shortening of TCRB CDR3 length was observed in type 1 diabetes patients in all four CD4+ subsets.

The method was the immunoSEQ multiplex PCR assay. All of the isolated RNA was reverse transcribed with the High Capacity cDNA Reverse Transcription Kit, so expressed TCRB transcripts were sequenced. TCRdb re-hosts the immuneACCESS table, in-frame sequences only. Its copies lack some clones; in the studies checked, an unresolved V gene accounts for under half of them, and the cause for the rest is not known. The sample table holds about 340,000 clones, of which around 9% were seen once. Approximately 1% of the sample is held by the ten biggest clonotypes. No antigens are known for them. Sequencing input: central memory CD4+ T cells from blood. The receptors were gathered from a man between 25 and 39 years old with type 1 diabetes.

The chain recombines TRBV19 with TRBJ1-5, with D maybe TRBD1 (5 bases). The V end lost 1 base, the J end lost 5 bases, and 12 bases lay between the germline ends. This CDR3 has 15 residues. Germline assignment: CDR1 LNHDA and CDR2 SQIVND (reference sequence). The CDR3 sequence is CASSIVGLAYQPQHF. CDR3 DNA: TGTGCCAGTAGTATAGTGGGGCTTGCCTATCAGCCCCAGCATTTT.

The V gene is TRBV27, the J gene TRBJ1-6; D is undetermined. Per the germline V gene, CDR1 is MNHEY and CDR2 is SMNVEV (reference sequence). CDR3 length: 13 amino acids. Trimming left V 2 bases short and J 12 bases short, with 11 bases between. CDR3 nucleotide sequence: TGTGCCAGCAGTTTAGTCCCCGACGGACCCCTCCACTTT. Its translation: CASSLVPDGPLHF.

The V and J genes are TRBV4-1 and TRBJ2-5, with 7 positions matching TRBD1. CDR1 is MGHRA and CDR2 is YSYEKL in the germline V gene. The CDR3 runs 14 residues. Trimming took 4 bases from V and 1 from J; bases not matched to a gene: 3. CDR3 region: CASSPGTVQETQYF. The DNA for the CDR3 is TGCGCCAGCAGCCCCGGGACAGTCCAAGAGACCCAGTACTTC.

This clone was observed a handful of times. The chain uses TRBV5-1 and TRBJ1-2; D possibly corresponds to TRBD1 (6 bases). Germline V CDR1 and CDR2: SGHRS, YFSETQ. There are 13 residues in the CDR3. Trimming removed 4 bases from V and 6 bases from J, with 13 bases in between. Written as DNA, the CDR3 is TGCGCCAGCAGCCCAGGACAGACCGATGGCTACACCTTC. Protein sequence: CASSPGQTDGYTF.

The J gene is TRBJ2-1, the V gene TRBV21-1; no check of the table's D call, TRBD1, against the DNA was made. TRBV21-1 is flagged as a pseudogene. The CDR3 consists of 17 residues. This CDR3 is CASSKGFWGLIYNEQFF. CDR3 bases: TGTGCCAGCAGCAAAGGGTTCTGGGGGCTAATCTACAATGAGCAGTTCTTC.

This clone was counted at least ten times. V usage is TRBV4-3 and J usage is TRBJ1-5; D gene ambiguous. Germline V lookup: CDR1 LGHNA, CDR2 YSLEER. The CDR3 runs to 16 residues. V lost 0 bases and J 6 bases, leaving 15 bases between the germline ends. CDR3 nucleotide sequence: TGCGCCAGCAGCCAAGAAATGATGGGGATGGGTCAGCCCCAGCATTTT. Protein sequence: CASSQEMMGMGQPQHF.

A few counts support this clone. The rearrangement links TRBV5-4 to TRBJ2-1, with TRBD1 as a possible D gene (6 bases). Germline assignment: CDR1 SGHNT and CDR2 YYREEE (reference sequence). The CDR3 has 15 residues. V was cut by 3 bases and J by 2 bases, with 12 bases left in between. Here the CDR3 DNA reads TGTGCCAGCAGCTCCGCAGGGGCCGCCTACAATGAGCAGTTCTTC. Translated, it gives CASSSAGAAYNEQFF.

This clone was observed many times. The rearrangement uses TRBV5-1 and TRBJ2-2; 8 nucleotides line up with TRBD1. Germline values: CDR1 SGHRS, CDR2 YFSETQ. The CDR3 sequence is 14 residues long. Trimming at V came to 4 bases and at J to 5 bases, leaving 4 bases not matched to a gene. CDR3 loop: CASSAGQETGELFF. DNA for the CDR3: TGCGCCAGCAGCGCGGGACAGGAGACCGGGGAGCTGTTTTTT. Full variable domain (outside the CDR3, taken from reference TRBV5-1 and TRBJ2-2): KAGVTQTPRYLIKTRGQQVTLSCSPISGHRSVSWYQQTPGQGLQFLFEYFSETQRNKGNFPGRFSGRQFSNSRSEMNVSTLELGDSALYLCASSAGQETGELFFGEGSRLTVL.

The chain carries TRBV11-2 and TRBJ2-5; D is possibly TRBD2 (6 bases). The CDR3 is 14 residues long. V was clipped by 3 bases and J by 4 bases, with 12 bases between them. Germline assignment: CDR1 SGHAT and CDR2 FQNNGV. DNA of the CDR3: TGTGCCAGCAGCTTGGGACTTCGTTTAGAGACCCAGTACTTC. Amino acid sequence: CASSLGLRLETQYF.

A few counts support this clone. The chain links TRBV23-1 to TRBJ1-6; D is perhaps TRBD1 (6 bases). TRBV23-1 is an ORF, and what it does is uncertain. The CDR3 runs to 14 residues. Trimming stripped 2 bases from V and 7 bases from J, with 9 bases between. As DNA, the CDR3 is TGCGCCAGCAGTCAACCGGGGGGCAATTCACCCCTCCACTTT. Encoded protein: CASSQPGGNSPLHF.

The CDR3 bases are TGTGCCAGCGGCGAAACCGGGACAGAGTATGGCTACACCTTC. Its translation is CASGETGTEYGYTF. The gene calls are TRBV5-4 and TRBJ1-2; 7 bases line up with TRBD1. Germline CDR1 reads SGHNT; CDR2 reads YYREEE (reference sequence). The V segment lost 7 bases and the J segment 5 bases; nucleotides outside the gene matches: 11. This CDR3 has 14 amino acids.

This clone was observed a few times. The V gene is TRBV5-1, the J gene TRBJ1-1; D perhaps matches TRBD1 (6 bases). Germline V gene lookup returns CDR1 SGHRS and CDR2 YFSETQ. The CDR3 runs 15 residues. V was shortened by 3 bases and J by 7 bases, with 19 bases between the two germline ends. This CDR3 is CASSSRDKGTYEAFF. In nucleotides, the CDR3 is TGCGCCAGCAGCTCCCGGGACAAGGGGACTTATGAAGCTTTCTTT. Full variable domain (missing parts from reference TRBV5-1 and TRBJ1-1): KAGVTQTPRYLIKTRGQQVTLSCSPISGHRSVSWYQQTPGQGLQFLFEYFSETQRNKGNFPGRFSGRQFSNSRSEMNVSTLELGDSALYLCASSSRDKGTYEAFFGQGTRLTVV.

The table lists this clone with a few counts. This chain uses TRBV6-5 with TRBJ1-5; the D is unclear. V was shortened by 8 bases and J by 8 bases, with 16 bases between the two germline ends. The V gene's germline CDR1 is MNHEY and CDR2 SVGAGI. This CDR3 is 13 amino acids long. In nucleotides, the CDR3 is TGTGCCAGCGGAGCGGGTGGGTGGGAGCCCCAGCATTTT. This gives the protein CASGAGGWEPQHF.

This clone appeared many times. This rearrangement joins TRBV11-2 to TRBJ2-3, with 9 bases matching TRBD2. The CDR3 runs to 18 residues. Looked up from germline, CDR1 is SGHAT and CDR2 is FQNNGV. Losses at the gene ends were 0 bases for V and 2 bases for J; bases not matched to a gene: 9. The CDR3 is CASSLDPPSGVYTDTQYF. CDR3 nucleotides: TGTGCCAGCAGCTTAGACCCCCCTAGCGGGGTATACACAGATACGCAGTATTTT.

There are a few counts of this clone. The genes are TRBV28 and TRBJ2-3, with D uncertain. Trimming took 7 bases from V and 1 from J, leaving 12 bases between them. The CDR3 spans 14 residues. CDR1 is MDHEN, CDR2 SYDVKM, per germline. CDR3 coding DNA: TGTGCCAGCAACCCGAGTGGGGGCACAGATACGCAGTATTTT. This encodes CASNPSGGTDTQYF.

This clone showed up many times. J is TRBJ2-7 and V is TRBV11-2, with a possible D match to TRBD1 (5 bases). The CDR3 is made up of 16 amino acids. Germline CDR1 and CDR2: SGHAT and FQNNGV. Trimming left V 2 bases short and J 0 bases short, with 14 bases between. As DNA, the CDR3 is TGTGCCAGCAGCTTAAGTGCGGCGACAGTCTCCTACGAGCAGTACTTC. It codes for CASSLSAATVSYEQYF.

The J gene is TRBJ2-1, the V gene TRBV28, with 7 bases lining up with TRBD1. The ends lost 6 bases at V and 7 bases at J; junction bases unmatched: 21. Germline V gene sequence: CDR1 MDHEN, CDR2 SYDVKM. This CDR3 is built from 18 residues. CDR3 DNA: TGTGCCAGCAGCCCTCTTTCGGCACTGGGACAGCAAAAGAATGAGCAGTTCTTC. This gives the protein CASSPLSALGQQKNEQFF.

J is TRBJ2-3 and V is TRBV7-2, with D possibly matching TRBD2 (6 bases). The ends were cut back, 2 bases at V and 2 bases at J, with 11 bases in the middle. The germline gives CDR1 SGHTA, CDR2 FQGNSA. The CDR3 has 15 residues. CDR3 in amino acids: CASSLPGLTTDTQYF. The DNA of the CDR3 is TGTGCCAGCAGCTTACCGGGACTTACCACAGATACGCAGTATTTT.

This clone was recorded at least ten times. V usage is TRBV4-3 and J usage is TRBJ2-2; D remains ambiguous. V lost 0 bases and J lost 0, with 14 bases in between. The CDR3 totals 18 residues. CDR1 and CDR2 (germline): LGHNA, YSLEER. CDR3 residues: CASSQDPPGSANTGELFF. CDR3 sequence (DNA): TGCGCCAGCAGCCAAGATCCCCCTGGGTCCGCGAACACCGGGGAGCTGTTTTTT.

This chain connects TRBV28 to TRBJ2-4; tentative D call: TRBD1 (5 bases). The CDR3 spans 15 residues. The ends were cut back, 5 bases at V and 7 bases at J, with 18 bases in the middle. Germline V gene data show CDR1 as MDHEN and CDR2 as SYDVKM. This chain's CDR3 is CASSPRTILGNIQYF. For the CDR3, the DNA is TGTGCCAGCAGTCCTCGGACAATCCTTGGGAACATTCAGTACTTC.